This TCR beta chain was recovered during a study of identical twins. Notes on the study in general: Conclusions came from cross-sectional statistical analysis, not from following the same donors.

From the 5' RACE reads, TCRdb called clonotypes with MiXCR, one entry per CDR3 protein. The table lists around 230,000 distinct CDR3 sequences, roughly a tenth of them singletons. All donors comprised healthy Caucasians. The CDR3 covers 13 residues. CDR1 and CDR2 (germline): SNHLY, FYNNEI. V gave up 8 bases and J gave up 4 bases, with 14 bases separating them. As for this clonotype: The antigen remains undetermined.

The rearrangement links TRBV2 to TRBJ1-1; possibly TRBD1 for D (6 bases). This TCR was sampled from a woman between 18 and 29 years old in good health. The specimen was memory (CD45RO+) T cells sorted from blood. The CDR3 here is CASVNRVSTEAFF. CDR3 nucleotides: TGTGCCAGCGTCAACAGGGTGAGCACTGAAGCTTTCTTT.